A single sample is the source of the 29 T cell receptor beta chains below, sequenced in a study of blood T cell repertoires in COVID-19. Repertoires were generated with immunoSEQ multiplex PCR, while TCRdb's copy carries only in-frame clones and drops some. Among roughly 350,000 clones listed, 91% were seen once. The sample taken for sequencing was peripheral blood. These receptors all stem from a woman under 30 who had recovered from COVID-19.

CDR3 DNA sequence: TGCGCCAGCAGTCCCAAGCCCCCTCGGGACAGGGGGCCTCGATACGAGCAGTACGTC. It encodes CASSPKPPRDRGPRYEQYV. The chain joins TRBV23-1 to TRBJ2-7; 12 bases map to TRBD1. TRBV23-1 has ORF status, its function being uncertain. The junction had 17 bases not matched to a gene; V was cut back by 4 bases and J by 4 bases. The CDR3 sequence is 19 residues long.

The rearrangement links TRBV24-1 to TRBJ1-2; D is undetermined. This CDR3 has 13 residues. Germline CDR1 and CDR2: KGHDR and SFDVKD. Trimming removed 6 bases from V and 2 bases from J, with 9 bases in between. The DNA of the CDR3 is TGTGCCACCAGTCATAGAGGGAACTATGGCTACACCTTC. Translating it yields CATSHRGNYGYTF.

CDR3 loop: CASSLDAGVFHDEQYV. The CDR3 DNA reads TGTGCCAGCAGCTTAGACGCGGGAGTCTTTCACGACGAGCAGTACGTC. V and J are TRBV11-3 and TRBJ2-7; 7 nucleotides line up with TRBD2. This CDR3 spans 16 amino acids. The germline V gene encodes CDR1 SGHNT and CDR2 YENEEA. The J segment lost 5 bases and the V segment lost 0 bases, leaving 10 bases of the junction unmatched.

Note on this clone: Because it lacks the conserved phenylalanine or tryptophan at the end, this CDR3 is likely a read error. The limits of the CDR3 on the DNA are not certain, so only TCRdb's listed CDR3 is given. CDR3 residues: CASSVGPGQGAL. The gene calls are TRBV9 and TRBJ1-2; TRBD1 was called by the table and not checked on the DNA. The CDR3 adds up to 12 amino acids, both ends counted. Germline CDR1 and CDR2: SGDLS and YYNGEE.

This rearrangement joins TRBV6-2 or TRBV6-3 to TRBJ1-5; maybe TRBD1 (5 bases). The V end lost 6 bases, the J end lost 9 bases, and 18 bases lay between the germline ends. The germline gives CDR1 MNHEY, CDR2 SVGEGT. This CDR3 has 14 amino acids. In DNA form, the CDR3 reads TGTGCCAGCAGACCTACAGGATCGCAAGGGCCCCAGCATTTT. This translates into CASRPTGSQGPQHF.

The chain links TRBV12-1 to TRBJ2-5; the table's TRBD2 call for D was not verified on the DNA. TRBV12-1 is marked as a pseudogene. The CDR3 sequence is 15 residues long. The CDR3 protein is CASSFGGRACGTQYF. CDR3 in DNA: TGTGCCAGCAGCTTCGGCGGGAGGGCCTGCGGGACCCAGTACTTC.

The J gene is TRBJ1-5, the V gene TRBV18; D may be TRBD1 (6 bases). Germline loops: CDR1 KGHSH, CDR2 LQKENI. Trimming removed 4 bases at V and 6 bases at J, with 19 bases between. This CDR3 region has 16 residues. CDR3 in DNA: TGTGCCAGCTCACAACAGGGCCAGAGGGCTCGTCAGCCCCAGCATTTT. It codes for CASSQQGQRARQPQHF.

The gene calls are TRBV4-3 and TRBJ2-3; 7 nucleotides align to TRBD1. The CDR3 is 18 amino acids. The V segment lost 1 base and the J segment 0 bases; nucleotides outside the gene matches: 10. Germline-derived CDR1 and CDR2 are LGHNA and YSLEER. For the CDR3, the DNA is TGCGCCAGCAGCCAAGCTATAACAGGGGCAACTAGCACAGATACGCAGTATTTT. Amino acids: CASSQAITGATSTDTQYF.

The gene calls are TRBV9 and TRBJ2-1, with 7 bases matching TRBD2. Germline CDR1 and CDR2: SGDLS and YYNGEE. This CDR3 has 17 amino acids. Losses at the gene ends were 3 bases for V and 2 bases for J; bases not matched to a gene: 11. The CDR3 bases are TGTGCCAGCAGCGACCTAAAAGGGGAGGGACCCTACAATGAGCAGTTCTTC. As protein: CASSDLKGEGPYNEQFF.

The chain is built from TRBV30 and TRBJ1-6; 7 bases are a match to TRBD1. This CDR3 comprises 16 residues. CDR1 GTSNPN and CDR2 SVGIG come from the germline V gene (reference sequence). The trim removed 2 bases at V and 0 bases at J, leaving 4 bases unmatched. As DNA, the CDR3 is TGTGCCTGGAGTTCGACAGGGAGCTCCTATAATTCACCCCTCCACTTT. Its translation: CAWSSTGSSYNSPLHF.

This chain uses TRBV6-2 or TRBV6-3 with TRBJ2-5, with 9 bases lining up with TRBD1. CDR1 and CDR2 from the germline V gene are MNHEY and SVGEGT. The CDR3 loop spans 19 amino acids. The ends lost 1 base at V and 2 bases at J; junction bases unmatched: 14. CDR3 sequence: CASSYFAGDRVTQQETQYF. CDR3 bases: TGTGCCAGCAGTTACTTCGCGGGGGACAGGGTCACCCAACAAGAGACCCAGTACTTC.

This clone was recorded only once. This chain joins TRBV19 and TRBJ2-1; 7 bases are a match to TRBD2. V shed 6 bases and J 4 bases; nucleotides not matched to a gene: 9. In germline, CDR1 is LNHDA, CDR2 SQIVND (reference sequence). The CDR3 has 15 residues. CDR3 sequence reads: CASREGRANYNEQFF. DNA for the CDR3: TGTGCCAGTAGGGAGGGGAGGGCCAATTACAATGAGCAGTTCTTC.

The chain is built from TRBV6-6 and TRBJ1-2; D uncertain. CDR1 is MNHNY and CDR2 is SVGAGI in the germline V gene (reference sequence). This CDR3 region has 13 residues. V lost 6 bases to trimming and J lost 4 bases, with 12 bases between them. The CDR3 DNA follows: TGTGCCAGCAGCAAGGAGGCAGGCTATGGCTACACCTTC. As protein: CASSKEAGYGYTF.

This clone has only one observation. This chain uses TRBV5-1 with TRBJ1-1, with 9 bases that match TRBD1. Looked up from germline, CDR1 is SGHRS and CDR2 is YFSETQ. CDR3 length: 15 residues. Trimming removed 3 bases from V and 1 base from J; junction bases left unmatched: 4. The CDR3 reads CASSWGDRENTEAFF. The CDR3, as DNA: TGCGCCAGCAGCTGGGGGGACAGGGAGAACACTGAAGCTTTCTTT.

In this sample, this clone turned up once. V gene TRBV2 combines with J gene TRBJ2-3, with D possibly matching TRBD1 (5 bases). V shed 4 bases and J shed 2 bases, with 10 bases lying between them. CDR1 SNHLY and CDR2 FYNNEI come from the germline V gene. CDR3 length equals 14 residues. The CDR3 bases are TGTGCCAGCAGTGTGACAGCTACCACAGATACGCAGTATTTT. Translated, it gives CASSVTATTDTQYF.

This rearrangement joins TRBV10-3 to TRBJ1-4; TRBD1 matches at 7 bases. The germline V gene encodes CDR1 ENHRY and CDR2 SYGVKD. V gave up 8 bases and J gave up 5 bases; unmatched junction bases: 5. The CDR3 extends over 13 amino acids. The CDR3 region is CAIGGQTNEKLFF. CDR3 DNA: TGTGCCATCGGGGGACAGACAAATGAAAAACTGTTTTTT.

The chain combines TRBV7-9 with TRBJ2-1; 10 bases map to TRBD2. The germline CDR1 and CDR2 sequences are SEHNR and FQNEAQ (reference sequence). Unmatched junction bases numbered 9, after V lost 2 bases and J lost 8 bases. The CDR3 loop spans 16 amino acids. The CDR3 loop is CASSLPPSGSYYEQFF. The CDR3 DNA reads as TGTGCCAGCAGCTTACCCCCTAGCGGGAGTTACTATGAGCAGTTCTTC.

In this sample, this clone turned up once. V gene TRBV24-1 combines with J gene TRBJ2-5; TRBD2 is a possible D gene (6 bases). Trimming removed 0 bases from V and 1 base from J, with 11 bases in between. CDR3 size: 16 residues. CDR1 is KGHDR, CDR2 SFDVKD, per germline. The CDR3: CATSDLGRGSQETQYF. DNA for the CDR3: TGTGCCACCAGTGATTTGGGGCGGGGATCCCAAGAGACCCAGTACTTC.

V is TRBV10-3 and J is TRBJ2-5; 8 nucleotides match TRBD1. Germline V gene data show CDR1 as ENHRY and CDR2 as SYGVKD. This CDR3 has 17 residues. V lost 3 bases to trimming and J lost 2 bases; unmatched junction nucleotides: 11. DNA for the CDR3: TGTGCCATCAGTGAAGTCGTCTACAGGGGGACACAAGAGACCCAGTACTTC. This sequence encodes CAISEVVYRGTQETQYF.

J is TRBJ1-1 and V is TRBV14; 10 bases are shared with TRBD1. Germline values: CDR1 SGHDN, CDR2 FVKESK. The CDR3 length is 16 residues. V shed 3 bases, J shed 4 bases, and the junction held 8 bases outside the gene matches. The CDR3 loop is CASSQDRGYRGTEAFF. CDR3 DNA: TGTGCCAGCAGCCAGGACAGGGGGTATCGTGGCACTGAAGCTTTCTTT.

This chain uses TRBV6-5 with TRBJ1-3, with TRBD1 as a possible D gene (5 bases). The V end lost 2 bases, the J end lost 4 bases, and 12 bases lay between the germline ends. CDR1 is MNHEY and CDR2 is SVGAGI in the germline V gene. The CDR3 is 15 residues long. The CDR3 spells CASSYMQGRGNTIYF. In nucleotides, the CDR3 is TGTGCCAGCAGTTACATGCAGGGCCGGGGAAACACCATATATTTT.

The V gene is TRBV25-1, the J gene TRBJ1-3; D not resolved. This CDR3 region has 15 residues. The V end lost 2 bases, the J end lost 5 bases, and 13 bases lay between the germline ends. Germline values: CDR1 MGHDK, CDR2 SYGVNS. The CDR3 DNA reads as TGTGCCAGCAGTGAAATGACGGGGAATCGAAACACCATATATTTT. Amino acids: CASSEMTGNRNTIYF.

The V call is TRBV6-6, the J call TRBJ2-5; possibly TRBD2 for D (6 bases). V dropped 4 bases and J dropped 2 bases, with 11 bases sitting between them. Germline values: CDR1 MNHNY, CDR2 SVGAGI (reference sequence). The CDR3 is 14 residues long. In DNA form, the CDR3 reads TGTGCCAGCAGTTCAGGGACTTTTCAAGAGACCCAGTACTTC. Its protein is CASSSGTFQETQYF.

The CDR3 is CASSYSMVGTYNEQFF. For the CDR3, the DNA is TGTGCCAGCAGTTACTCGATGGTCGGGACCTACAATGAGCAGTTCTTC. The V and J genes are TRBV6-5 and TRBJ2-1; tentatively, D is TRBD2 (5 bases). V was cut by 0 bases and J by 2 bases, with 11 bases left in between. This CDR3 is 16 amino acids long. CDR1 is MNHEY and CDR2 is SVGAGI in the germline V gene.

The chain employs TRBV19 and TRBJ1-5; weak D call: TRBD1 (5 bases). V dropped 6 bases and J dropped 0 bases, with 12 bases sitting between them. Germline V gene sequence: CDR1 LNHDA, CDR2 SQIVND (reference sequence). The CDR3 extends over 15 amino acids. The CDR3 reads CASSDDSYSNQPQHF. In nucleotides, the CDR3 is TGTGCCAGTAGCGATGACAGTTATAGCAATCAGCCCCAGCATTTT.

CDR3 loop: CASSIAFLAGVDTQYF. CDR3 nucleotide sequence: TGTGCCAGTAGTATTGCGTTCCTAGCGGGAGTAGATACGCAGTATTTT. The chain recombines TRBV19 with TRBJ2-3; 10 bases line up with TRBD2. With 3 bases clipped from V and 5 bases from J, the junction kept 8 bases outside the gene matches. Germline-derived CDR1 and CDR2 are LNHDA and SQIVND (reference sequence). There are 16 residues in the CDR3.

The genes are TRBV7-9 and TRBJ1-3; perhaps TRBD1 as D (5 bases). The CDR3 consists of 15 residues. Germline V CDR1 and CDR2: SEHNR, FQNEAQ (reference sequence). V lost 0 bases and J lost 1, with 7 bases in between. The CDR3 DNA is TGTGCCAGCAGCTTAGCGGCAGGGTCTGGAAACACCATATATTTT. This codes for CASSLAAGSGNTIYF.

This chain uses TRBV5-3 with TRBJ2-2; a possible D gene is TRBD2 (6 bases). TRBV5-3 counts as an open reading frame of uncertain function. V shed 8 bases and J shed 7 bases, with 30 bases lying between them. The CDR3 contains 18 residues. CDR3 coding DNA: TGTGCCAGCCATACCGGGACTGCCACTCCGGGAGACAGCGGGGAGCTGTTTTTT. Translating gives CASHTGTATPGDSGELFF.

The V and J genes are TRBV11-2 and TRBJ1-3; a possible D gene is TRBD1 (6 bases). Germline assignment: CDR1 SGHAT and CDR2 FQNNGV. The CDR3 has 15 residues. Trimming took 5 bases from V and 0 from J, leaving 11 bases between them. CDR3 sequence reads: CASSRTGHSGNTIYF. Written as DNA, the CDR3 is TGTGCCAGCAGCAGAACAGGGCACTCTGGAAACACCATATATTTT.